The clone carrying this TCR beta chain has a handful of counts. The antigen is not known. This record belongs to a study of T cells after yellow fever vaccination. The CDR3 sequence is 16 residues long. The V segment lost 2 bases and the J segment 0 bases; nucleotides outside the gene matches: 1. Germline V gene lookup returns CDR1 DFQATT and CDR2 SNEGSKA (reference sequence). Broader study findings: The study found a weaker secondary response that peaked faster, day 5 versus 15.

5'RACE template switching generated TCR cDNA, adding a universal primer site and UMIs. One entry per CDR3 protein results from TCRdb running MiXCR on the 5' RACE reads. Of about 240,000 distinct CDR3 sequences in the sample, roughly 7.2% are singletons; the top ten hold 0.85%. Here the sequenced sample was CD4+ T cells sorted from PBMCs, taken 15 days after the yellow fever booster vaccination. The genes are TRBV20-1 and TRBJ2-2, with TRBD2 identical over 12 bases. The sequence derives from a man younger than 40 who received the YFV17D yellow fever vaccine. The CDR3 region has the DNA TGCAGTGCTAGACGACTAGCGGGAGCGAACACCGGGGAGCTGTTTTTT. Translation: CSARRLAGANTGELFF.